The clone carrying this TCR beta chain was found a few times. The antigen is unknown. This specimen comes from a study of regulatory T cells in long-lasting Graves disease. The study's findings and limits: Investigators studied peripheral blood only, not thyroid tissue. Preferential use of TRBV28, TRBJ1-2 and TRBJ2-5 was seen in persistent disease. Clonotypes that were public and shared totalled approximately 3,000 in persistent patients versus approximately 970 in new patients.

The authors built TCR beta libraries using iRepertoire HTBI primers and Arm-PCR of CDR3 regions. TCRdb re-derived calls from the multiplex PCR reads in MiXCR, one entry per CDR3 protein. The sample lists 310,000 or so distinct CDR3 sequences; around 23% were seen once. Described time point: persistent/refractory GD, antithyroid drugs over 5 years with positive TRAb. Preparation of the TCR library used RNA extracted from PBMCs. The CDR3 spans 17 residues. Trimming took 3 bases from V and 0 from J, leaving 17 bases between them. Germline lookup yields CDR1 KGHDR and CDR2 SFDVKD. The rearrangement uses TRBV24-1 and TRBJ2-7; D is unresolved. The sequencing used peripheral blood mononuclear cells (PBMCs), collected when the disease was refractory, from a patient treated with antithyroid drugs. The clonotype was recovered from a female donor with Graves disease. For the CDR3, the DNA is TGTGCCACCAGTGATGGCCCGGGCAGCCAACTCTCCTACGAGCAGTACTTC. Amino acids: CATSDGPGSQLSYEQYF.